This is a list of T cell receptor beta chains from one sample in a study of blood T cell repertoires in COVID-19. The method was immunoSEQ multiplex PCR; TCRdb's version includes in-frame clones alone and lacks a portion of them. The sample carries 250,000 or so clones, approximately 90% recorded once. The specimen was PBMCs or T cells enriched from blood (not recorded which). Receptors originate from a man aged 35-49 years who had been exposed to COVID-19. Each CDR3 is given with its conserved first and last residue. A D gene is named only where the DNA matches it firmly. Size is omitted from some rows. Given values are once, few, many or a class for expanded clones.

abundance | d_gene | j_gene | v_gene | len | CDR3nt | CDR3aa
NA | NA | TRBJ1-2 | TRBV11-2 | 15 | TGTGCCAGCAGCTCGGATCCTTTTGCGGGTTATGGCTACACCTTC | CASSSDPFAGYGYTF
once | TRBD1 | TRBJ1-1 | TRBV10-3 | 13 | TGTGCCACCACGACAGGGCAAGGCACTGAAGCTTTCTTT | CATTTGQGTEAFF
NA | TRBD1 | TRBJ1-4 | TRBV18 | 15 | TGTGCCAGCTCACCACCGGGACAGCAAAATGAAAAACTGTTTTTT | CASSPPGQQNEKLFF
NA | NA | TRBJ2-7 | TRBV11-3 | 14 | TGTGCCAGCACCGATCGCCGCAGCGCCTACGAGCAGTACTTC | CASTDRRSAYEQYF
NA | NA | TRBJ2-1 | TRBV27 | 12 | TGTGCGGTAGGGGCGGAATACAATGAGCAGTTCTTC | CAVGAEYNEQFF
NA | NA | TRBJ1-1 | TRBV30 | 11 | TGTGCCTGGAGTGTAGGGGGTGAAGCTTTCTTT | CAWSVGGEAFF
NA | NA | TRBJ1-2 | TRBV5-1 | 12 | TGCGCCAGCAGGAGCGGGAGCTATGGCTACACCTTC | CASRSGSYGYTF
NA | TRBD1 | TRBJ1-5 | TRBV28 | 17 | TGTGCCAGCAGTTCGGGACAGGGACGGGCTAGCAATCAGCCCCAGCATTTT | CASSSGQGRASNQPQHF
NA | NA | TRBJ2-7 | TRBV5-6 | 15 | TGTGCCAGCAGCCTAACAGGGTATACTCCCTACGAGCAGTACTTC | CASSLTGYTPYEQYF
once | NA | TRBJ1-4 | TRBV6-1 | 15 | TGTGCCAGCAGTGCCAAGCAGGGTAGTGGTGAAAAACTGTTTTTT | CASSAKQGSGEKLFF
NA | TRBD1 | TRBJ1-2 | TRBV7-9 | 16 | TGTGCCAGCAGTCCTGACGACAGGGTTTGGGACTATGGCTACACCTTC | CASSPDDRVWDYGYTF
NA | NA | TRBJ2-2 | TRBV5-1 | 13 | TGCGCCAGCAGCGTTATAGAGGGCGGGGAGCTGTTTTTT | CASSVIEGGELFF
NA | TRBD1 | TRBJ2-6 | TRBV10-3 | 16 | TGTGCCATCAGCGGACAGGGGAACTCTGGGGCCAACGTCCTGACTTTC | CAISGQGNSGANVLTF
NA | TRBD1 | TRBJ2-1 | TRBV5-1 | 14 | TGCGCCAGCAGCACGGGGACAGGGCGGAATGAGCAGTTCTTC | CASSTGTGRNEQFF
NA | NA | TRBJ1-1 | TRBV19 | 15 | TGTGCCAGTAGTATGCCCCGAGGAGTTAACACTGAAGCTTTCTTT | CASSMPRGVNTEAFF
NA | NA | TRBJ2-5 | TRBV20-1 | 14 | TGCAGTGCTAGTAGTACTATTCCTTCTGAGACCCAGTACTTC | CSASSTIPSETQYF
NA | NA | TRBJ1-1 | TRBV7-9 | 12 | TGTGCCAGCAGGTACTCGAACACTGAAGCTTTCTTT | CASRYSNTEAFF
NA | TRBD1 | TRBJ2-5 | TRBV7-3 | 16 | TGTGCCAGCAGCTTAATGGGGACAGGGGCCCCAGAGACCCAGTACTTC | CASSLMGTGAPETQYF
NA | NA | TRBJ1-6 | TRBV3-1/TRBV3-2 | 15 | TGTGCCAGCAGCCAAGGCAGTGGAGATAATTCACCCCTCCACTTT | CASSQGSGDNSPLHF
NA | NA | TRBJ1-2 | TRBV7-3 | 13 | TGTGCCAGCAGCTTAAGCCAGGGAAGTGGCTACACCTTC | CASSLSQGSGYTF
NA | NA | TRBJ1-2 | TRBV11-2 | 16 | TGTGCCAGCAGCCCAACTACAGGGTTGGTGGGCTATGGCTACACCTTC | CASSPTTGLVGYGYTF
NA | TRBD1 | TRBJ1-1 | TRBV29-1 | 13 | TGCAGCGTCCCTGGACAGGACTACACTGAAGCTTTCTTT | CSVPGQDYTEAFF
NA | TRBD1 | TRBJ1-4 | TRBV15 | 15 | TGTGCCACCAGCAGAGACGGGACAGACAGTGAAAAACTGTTTTTT | CATSRDGTDSEKLFF